This section outlines one T cell receptor beta chain sequence together with its context. No antigen is known for it. This CDR3 region has 15 residues. Germline V gene lookup returns CDR1 LGHNA and CDR2 YNFKEQ. V lost 4 bases to trimming and J lost 9 bases; unmatched junction nucleotides: 5. TCRdb re-called clones via MiXCR from the PCR reads. The data hold tens of thousands of clones, with around 25% observed a single time. These data are taken from a study of metastatic and nonmetastatic thyroid tumors. As for the study in general: Across blood and tumor or nodule tissue, repertoires from malignant and benign thyroid patients were compared with one another.

Points from the study as a whole: Reports indicated that malignant thyroid tumors showed significantly higher TCR beta diversity than benign nodules did, in blood and tumor.

Ahead of thyroid surgery, no patient had received treatment of any kind. What was sequenced was blood. The chain combines TRBV4-2 with TRBJ2-1; 14 nucleotides match TRBD2. This clonotype was obtained from a male donor with papillary thyroid cancer or a benign thyroid nodule (not recorded which). Some clones in this sample may be carry-over from other donors' samples. The CDR3 loop is CASSPGLAGATEQFF. The CDR3 DNA reads as TGTGCCAGCAGCCCGGGACTAGCGGGAGCTACTGAGCAGTTCTTC.